Each of the 10 T cell receptor beta chains below was sequenced from the same sample in a study of blood T cell repertoires in COVID-19. Method: immunoSEQ multiplex PCR; TCRdb's copy keeps in-frame clones and lacks some. The data contain around 300,000 clones, approximately 83% of them singletons. Material for sequencing was peripheral blood. Receptor source: a woman aged 30 to 39 who had recovered from COVID-19.

This chain uses TRBV10-3 with TRBJ2-7; the match to TRBD2 covers 14 bases. V trimming: 6 bases; J trimming: 5 bases; junction bases outside the gene matches: 6. This CDR3 comprises 15 residues. Germline CDR1 ENHRY, CDR2 SYGVKD. CDR3 sequence reads: CAIRDPGLAGDEQYF. The CDR3 DNA is TGTGCCATCAGGGACCCGGGACTAGCGGGAGACGAGCAGTACTTC.

The chain couples TRBV10-1 to TRBJ2-3; weak D call: TRBD1 (6 bases). Germline CDR1 is WNHNN and CDR2 is SYGVQD (reference sequence). The CDR3 sequence is 14 residues long. V lost 4 bases and J lost 0, with 8 bases in between. CDR3 sequence reads: CASSGQASTDTQYF. The CDR3 DNA follows: TGCGCCAGCAGTGGACAGGCTAGCACAGATACGCAGTATTTT.

The chain has TRBV7-2 and TRBJ2-1; weak D call: TRBD2 (5 bases). CDR1 is SGHTA, CDR2 FQGNSA, per germline. The CDR3 has 14 residues. Trimming pared 5 bases from V and 4 bases from J, leaving 12 bases between. For the CDR3, the DNA is TGTGCCAGCAGCGGCCGGGAACCTTACAATGAGCAGTTCTTC. This sequence encodes CASSGREPYNEQFF.

This clone has only a few counts. The V gene is TRBV30, the J gene TRBJ1-6; 10 bases agree with TRBD1. The CDR3 has 15 amino acids. The junction had 4 bases not matched to a gene; V was cut back by 1 base and J by 7 bases. Germline V CDR1 and CDR2: GTSNPN, SVGIG (reference sequence). DNA of the CDR3: TGTGCCTGGAGTGCCGGGACAGGGGTGAATTCACCCCTCCACTTT. As protein: CAWSAGTGVNSPLHF.

This clone has more than one count but fewer than ten. This chain joins TRBV5-6 and TRBJ1-2, with 9 positions matching TRBD1. Trimming removed 0 bases from V and 5 bases from J; junction bases left unmatched: 5. The CDR3 length is 15 residues. Germline loops: CDR1 SGHDT, CDR2 YYEEEE. The CDR3 DNA sequence: TGTGCCAGCAGCTTGGAACCGGGACAGGGATATGGCTACACCTTC. Translation: CASSLEPGQGYGYTF.

This chain links TRBV4-3 with TRBJ1-1, with 11 nucleotides matching TRBD1. The CDR3 has 14 residues. Germline values: CDR1 LGHNA, CDR2 YSLEER. The junction had 3 bases not matched to a gene; V was cut back by 4 bases and J by 5 bases. In DNA, the CDR3 is TGCGCCAGCAGCCGGGACAGGGGGTGGACTGAAGCTTTCTTT. It encodes CASSRDRGWTEAFF.

This clone was observed once. The chain recombines TRBV13 with TRBJ2-3; D gene unclear. Germline V gene lookup returns CDR1 PRHDT and CDR2 FYEKMQ (reference sequence). The CDR3 covers 16 residues. Trimming cost V 2 bases and J 0 bases, with 12 bases left between them. CDR3 region: CASSLLGQASTDTQYF. The CDR3 region has the DNA TGTGCCAGCAGCTTACTTGGGCAAGCTAGCACAGATACGCAGTATTTT.

J is TRBJ2-1 and V is TRBV4-1; D possibly corresponds to TRBD1 (6 bases). Germline V gene data show CDR1 as MGHRA and CDR2 as YSYEKL. Trimming removed 3 bases from V and 6 bases from J, with 12 bases in between. The CDR3 length is 14 residues. The chain's CDR3 is CASSQRQAINEQFF. CDR3 DNA sequence: TGCGCCAGCAGCCAGCGACAGGCAATCAATGAGCAGTTCTTC.

Only one count was recorded for this clone. The chain is built from TRBV19 and TRBJ2-2, with D possibly TRBD1 on 6 matching bases. The germline CDR1 and CDR2 sequences are LNHDA and SQIVND (reference sequence). The CDR3 is 14 residues long. V lost 8 bases and J 5 bases, leaving 15 bases between the germline ends. The chain's CDR3 is CASSSTGTTGELFF. The CDR3 bases are TGTGCCAGTTCCTCTACAGGGACGACCGGGGAGCTGTTTTTT.

The chain employs TRBV6-5 and TRBJ2-3, with TRBD2 identical over 14 bases. The length of the CDR3 is 15 residues. The trim removed 8 bases at V and 4 bases at J, leaving 5 bases unmatched. Germline V gene data show CDR1 as MNHEY and CDR2 as SVGAGI. The CDR3 protein is CASGTSGRGADTQYF. In nucleotides, the CDR3 is TGTGCCAGCGGGACTAGCGGGAGAGGCGCAGATACGCAGTATTTT.